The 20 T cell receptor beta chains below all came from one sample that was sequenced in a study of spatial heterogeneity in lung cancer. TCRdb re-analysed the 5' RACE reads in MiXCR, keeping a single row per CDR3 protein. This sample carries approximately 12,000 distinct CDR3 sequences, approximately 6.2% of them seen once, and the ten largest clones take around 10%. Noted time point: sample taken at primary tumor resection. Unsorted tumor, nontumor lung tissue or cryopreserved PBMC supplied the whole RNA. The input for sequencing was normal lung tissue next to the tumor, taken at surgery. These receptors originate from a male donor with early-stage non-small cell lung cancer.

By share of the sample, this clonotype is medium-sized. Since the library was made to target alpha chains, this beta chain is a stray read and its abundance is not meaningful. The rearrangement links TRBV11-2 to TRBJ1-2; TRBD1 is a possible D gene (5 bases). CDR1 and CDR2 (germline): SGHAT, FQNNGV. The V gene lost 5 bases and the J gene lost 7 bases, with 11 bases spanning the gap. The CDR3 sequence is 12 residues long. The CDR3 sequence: CASSREGSGYTF. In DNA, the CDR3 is TGTGCCAGCAGCCGGGAGGGGAGTGGCTACACCTTC.

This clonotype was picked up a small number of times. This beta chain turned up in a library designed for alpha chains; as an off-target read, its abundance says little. The CDR3 spells CASSTLAGGPGEQFF. The CDR3 DNA is TGTGCCAGCAGCACTCTAGCGGGAGGGCCCGGTGAGCAGTTCTTC. The chain uses TRBV7-2 and TRBJ2-1, with 12 bases lining up with TRBD2. V lost 5 bases, J lost 9 bases, and 8 bases stayed unmatched. This CDR3 is built from 15 residues. Germline V CDR1 and CDR2: SGHTA, FQGNSA.

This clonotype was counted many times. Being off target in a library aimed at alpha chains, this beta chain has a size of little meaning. CDR3 nucleotide sequence: TGTGCCAGCAGTCGGACAGGGTCACCCCTCCACTTT. Protein sequence: CASSRTGSPLHF. V and J are TRBV6-5 and TRBJ1-6, with 8 bases matching TRBD1. Germline values: CDR1 MNHEY, CDR2 SVGAGI. The CDR3 has 12 residues. V was clipped by 5 bases and J by 10 bases; unmatched bases: 1.

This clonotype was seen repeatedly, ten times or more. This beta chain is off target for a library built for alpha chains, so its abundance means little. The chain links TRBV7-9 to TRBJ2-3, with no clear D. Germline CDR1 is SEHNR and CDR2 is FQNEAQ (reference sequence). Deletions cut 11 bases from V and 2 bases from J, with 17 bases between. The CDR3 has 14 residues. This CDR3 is CAGRMFFDTDTQYF. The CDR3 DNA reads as TGTGCCGGCCGTATGTTCTTTGACACAGATACGCAGTATTTT.

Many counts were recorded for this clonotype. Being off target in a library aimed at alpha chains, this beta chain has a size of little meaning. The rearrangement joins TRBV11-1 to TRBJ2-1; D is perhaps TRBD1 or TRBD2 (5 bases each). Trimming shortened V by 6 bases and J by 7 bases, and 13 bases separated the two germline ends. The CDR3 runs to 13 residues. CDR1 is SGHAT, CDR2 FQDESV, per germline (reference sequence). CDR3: CASSMGVQNEQFF. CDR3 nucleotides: TGTGCCAGCAGTATGGGGGTTCAGAATGAGCAGTTCTTC.

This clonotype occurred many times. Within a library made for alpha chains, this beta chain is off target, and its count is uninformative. The CDR3 here is CASSFRQGQGYTF. The CDR3 DNA is TGTGCCAGCAGTTTCCGACAGGGGCAAGGCTACACCTTC. The chain links TRBV27 to TRBJ1-2, with TRBD1 matching over 8 bases. J gave up 8 bases and V 3 bases, and 5 bases lay outside the gene matches. CDR1 is MNHEY, CDR2 SMNVEV, per germline (reference sequence). This CDR3 has 13 amino acids.

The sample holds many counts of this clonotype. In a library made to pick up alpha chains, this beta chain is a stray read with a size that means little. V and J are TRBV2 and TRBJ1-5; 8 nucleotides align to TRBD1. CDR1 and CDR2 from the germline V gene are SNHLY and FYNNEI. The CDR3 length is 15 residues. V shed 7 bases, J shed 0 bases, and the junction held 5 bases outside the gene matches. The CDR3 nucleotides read TGTGCCAGCACAGGGGGCATACTTAGCAATCAGCCCCAGCATTTT. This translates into CASTGGILSNQPQHF.

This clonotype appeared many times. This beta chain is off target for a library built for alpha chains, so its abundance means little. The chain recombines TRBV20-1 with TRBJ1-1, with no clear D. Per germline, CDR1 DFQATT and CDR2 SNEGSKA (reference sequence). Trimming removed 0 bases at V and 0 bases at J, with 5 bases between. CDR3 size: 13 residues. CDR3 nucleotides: TGCAGTGCTAGAGAGATTGTGAACACTGAAGCTTTCTTT. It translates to CSAREIVNTEAFF.

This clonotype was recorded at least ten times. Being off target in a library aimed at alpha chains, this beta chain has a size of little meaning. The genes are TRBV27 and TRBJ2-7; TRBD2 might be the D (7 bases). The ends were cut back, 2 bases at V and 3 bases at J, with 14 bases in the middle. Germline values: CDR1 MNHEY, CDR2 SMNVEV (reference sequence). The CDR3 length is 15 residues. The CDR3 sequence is CASSLGGAKNYEQYF. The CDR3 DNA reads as TGTGCCAGCAGTTTAGGGGGGGCCAAGAACTACGAGCAGTACTTC.

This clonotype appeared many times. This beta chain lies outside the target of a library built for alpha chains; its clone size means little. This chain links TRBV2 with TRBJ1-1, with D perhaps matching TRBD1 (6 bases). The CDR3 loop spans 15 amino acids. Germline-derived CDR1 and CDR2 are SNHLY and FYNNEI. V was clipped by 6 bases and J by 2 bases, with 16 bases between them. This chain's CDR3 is CASSPQGTKNTEAFF. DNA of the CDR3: TGTGCCAGCAGCCCTCAAGGGACAAAAAACACTGAAGCTTTCTTT.

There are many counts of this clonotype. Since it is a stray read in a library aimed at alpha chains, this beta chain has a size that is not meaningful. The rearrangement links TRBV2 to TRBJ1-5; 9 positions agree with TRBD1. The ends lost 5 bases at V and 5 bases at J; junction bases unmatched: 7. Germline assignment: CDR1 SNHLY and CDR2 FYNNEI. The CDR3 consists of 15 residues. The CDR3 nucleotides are TGTGCCAGCAGTAAAGGGACAGGGCACCATCAGCCCCAGCATTTT. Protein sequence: CASSKGTGHHQPQHF.

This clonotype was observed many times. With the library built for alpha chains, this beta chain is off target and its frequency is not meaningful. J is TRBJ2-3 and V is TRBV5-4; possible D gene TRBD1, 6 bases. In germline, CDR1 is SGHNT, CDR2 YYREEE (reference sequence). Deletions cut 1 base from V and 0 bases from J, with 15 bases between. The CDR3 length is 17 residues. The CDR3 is CASSLKQGAPSTDTQYF. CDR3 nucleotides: TGTGCCAGCAGCTTGAAACAGGGCGCTCCTAGCACAGATACGCAGTATTTT.

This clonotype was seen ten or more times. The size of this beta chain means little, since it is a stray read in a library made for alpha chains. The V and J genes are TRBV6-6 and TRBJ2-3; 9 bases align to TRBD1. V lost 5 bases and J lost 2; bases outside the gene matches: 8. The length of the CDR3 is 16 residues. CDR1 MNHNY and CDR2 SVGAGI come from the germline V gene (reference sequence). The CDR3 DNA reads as TGTGCCAGCAGTCGGGGACAGGGAGGGACCACAGATACGCAGTATTTT. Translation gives CASSRGQGGTTDTQYF.

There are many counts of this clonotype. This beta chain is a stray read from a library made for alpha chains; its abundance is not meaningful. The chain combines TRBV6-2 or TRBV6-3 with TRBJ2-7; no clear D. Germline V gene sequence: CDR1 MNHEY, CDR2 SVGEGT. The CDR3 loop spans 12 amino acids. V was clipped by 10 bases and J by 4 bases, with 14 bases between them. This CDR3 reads CATATTLYEQYF. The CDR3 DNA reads TGTGCCACCGCAACCACCCTATACGAGCAGTACTTC.

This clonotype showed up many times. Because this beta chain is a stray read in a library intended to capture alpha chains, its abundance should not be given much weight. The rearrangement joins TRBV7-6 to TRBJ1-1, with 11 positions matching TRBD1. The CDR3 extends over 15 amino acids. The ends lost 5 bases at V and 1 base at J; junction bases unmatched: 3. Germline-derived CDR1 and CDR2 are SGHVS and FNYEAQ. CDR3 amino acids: CASSLGQGANTEAFF. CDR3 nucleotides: TGTGCCAGCAGCCTAGGACAGGGGGCGAACACTGAAGCTTTCTTT.

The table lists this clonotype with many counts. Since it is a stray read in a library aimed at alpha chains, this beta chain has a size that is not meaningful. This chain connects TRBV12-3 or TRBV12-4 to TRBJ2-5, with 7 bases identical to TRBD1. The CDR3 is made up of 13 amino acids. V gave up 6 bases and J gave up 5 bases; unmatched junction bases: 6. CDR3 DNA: TGTGCCAGCAGCCAACAGGGGATGGAGACCCAGTACTTC. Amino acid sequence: CASSQQGMETQYF.

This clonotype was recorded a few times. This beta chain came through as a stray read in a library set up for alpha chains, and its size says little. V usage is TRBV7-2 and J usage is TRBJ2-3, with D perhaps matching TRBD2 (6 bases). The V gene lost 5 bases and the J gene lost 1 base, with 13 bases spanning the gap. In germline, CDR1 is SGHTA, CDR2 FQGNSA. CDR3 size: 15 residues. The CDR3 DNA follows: TGTGCCAGCAGCCTTAGATCGGGGGGCACAGATACGCAGTATTTT. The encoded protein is CASSLRSGGTDTQYF. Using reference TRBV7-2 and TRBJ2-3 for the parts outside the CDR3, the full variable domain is GAGVSQSPSNKVTEKGKDVELRCDPISGHTALYWYRQSLGQGLEFLIYFQGNSAPDKSGLPSDRFSAERTGGSVSTLTIQRTQQEDSAVYLCASSLRSGGTDTQYFGPGTRLTVL.

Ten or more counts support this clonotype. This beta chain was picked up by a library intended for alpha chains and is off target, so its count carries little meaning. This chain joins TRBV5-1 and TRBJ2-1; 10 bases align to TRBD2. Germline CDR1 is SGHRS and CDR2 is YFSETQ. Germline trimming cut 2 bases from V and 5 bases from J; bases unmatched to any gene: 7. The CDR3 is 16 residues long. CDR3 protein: CASSFLAGGAHNEQFF. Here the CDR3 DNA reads TGCGCCAGCAGCTTCTTAGCGGGAGGAGCACACAATGAGCAGTTCTTC.

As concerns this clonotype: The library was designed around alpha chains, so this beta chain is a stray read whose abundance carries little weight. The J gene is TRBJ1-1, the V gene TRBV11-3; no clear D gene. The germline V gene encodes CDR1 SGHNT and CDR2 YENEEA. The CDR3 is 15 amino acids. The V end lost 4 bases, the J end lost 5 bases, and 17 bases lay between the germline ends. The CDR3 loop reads CASSSRGSYRTEAFF. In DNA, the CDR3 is TGTGCCAGCAGCTCAAGAGGTAGTTATAGGACTGAAGCTTTCTTT.

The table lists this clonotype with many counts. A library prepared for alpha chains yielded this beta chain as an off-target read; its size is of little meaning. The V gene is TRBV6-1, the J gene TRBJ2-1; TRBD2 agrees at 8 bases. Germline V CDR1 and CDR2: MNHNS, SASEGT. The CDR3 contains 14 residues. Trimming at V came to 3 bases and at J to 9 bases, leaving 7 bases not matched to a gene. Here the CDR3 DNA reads TGTGCCAGCAGTGAGCCCTTCGCGGGGGGTGAGCAGTTCTTC. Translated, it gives CASSEPFAGGEQFF.